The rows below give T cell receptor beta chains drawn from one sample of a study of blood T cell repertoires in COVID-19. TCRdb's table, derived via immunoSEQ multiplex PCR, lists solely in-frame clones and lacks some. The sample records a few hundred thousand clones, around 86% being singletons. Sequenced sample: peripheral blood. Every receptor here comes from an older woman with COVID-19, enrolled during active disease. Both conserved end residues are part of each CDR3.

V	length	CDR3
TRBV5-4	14	CASSFSFDNYGYTF
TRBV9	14	CASSVEPSGYTQYF
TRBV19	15	CASSIAALAKNIQYF
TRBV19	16	CASSHGSGRGTDTQYF
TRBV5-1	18	CASSFGMRRDSHNEKLFF
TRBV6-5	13	CASRAYRETEAFF
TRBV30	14	CAWSGRTENSPLHF
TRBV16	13	CASSPAVGNTIYF
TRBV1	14	CTSSLQTGKYEQYF
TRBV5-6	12	CASGGQENEQYF
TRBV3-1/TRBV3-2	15	CASSQAGQGVYGYTF
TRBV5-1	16	CASSAVGLAGASEQYF
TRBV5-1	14	CASRRTGAVQPQHF
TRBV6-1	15	CASSTPGTAYNEQFF
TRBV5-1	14	CASSLGPNTGELFF
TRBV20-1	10	CSAGRGDQHF
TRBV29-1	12	CSVGTAQETQYF
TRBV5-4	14	CASSLGQPDGELFF
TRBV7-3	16	CASSPVTGTRYNEQFF
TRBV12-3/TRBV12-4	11	CANIGTGELFF
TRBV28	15	CASSLTGTGAGEAFF
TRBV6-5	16	CASSLGGSPSFYEQYF
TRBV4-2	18	CASSQDGLLAGGYNEQFF
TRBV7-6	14	CASSLERGGNEQYF
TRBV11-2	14	CASSVRDNSYEQYF
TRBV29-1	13	CSVALIGAREQYF
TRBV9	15	CASSFRDREQETQYF
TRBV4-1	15	CASSPGDSENEKLFF
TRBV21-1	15	CASSKCGGRDTEAFF
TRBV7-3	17	CASSLGQGGGYNSPLHF
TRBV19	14	CASSMPLDYTEAFF
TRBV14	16	CASSQVLAGPLYEQYF
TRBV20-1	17	CSASSAGIPSSTDTQYF
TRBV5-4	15	CASSSGTSGSYEQFF
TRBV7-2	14	CASSRTPPLAEAFF
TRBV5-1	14	CASRRREGDTEAFF
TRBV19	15	CASRASALARNEQFF
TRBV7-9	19	CASSSQASFLLSGANVLTF
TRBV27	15	CASKTRNTWTDTQYF
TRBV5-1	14	CASSLGDRGFGYTF
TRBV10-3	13	CAIGDRGPETQYF
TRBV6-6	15	CASSYGQGRFGELFF
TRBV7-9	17	CASSLEGQRTFSYEQYF
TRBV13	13	CASSRTATDTQYF
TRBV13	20	CASSLKPPAGVYQNTGELFF
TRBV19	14	CASSITGAGNTIYF
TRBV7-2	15	CASSPLDRAYTEAFF
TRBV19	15	CASMDRGRSNQPQHF
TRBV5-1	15	CASSHSDTREEKLFF
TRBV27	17	CASSSRTVSSYNSPLHF
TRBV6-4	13	CASSDSGRDTQYF
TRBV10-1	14	CASRSGRANTEAFF
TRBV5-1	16	CASSARLAGTYNEQFF
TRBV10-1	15	CASSDGLAGKDTQYF